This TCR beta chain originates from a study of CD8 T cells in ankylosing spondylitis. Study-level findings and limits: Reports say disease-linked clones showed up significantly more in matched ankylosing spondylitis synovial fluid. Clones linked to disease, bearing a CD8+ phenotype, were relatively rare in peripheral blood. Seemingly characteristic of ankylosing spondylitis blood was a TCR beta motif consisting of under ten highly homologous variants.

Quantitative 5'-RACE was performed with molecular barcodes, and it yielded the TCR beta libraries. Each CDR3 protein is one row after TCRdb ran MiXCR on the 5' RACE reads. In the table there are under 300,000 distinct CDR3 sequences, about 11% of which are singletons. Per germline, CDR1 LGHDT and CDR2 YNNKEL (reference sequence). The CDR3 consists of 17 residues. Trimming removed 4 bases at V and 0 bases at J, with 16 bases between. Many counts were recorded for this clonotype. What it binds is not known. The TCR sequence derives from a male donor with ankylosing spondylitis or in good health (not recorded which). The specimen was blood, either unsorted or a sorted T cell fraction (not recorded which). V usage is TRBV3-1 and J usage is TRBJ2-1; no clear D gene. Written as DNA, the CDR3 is TGTGCCAGCAGCCCCACACCGGACCAGAGCTCCTACAATGAGCAGTTCTTC. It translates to CASSPTPDQSSYNEQFF.